The rows below give T cell receptor beta chains drawn from one sample of a study of cytomegalovirus exposure and HLA in healthy donors. Repertoires were generated with immunoSEQ multiplex PCR, while TCRdb's copy carries only in-frame clones and drops some. The sample carries 95,000 to 130,000 clones, about 79% recorded once. The specimen sequenced was PBMCs. Receptors originate from a man in his thirties or forties in good health and CMV-seropositive. Both conserved end residues are part of each CDR3. Each record gives: CDR3 protein, CDR3 DNA, D gene, V gene, clone size, J gene. The D gene is left open where the match is weak. Some rows have no size entry. The others give once, few or many, or a class for an expanded clone.

CASSARGSGELFF TGTGCCAGCAGCGCCAGGGGTTCCGGGGAGCTGTTTTTT NA TRBV9 NA TRBJ2-2
CASTSAGVQNIQYF TGTGCCAGCACTTCAGCGGGGGTCCAAAACATTCAGTACTTC TRBD2 TRBV2 NA TRBJ2-4
CASSQPRGWRPYEQYF TGTGCCAGCAGCCAGCCACGAGGGTGGCGACCCTACGAGCAGTACTTC NA TRBV11-3 once TRBJ2-7
CASRSGGRGNEQFF TGTGCCAGCAGAAGCGGGGGTCGGGGCAATGAGCAGTTCTTC TRBD2 TRBV6-1 NA TRBJ2-1
CASSFQGWNEQFF TGTGCCAGCAGTTTCCAGGGCTGGAATGAGCAGTTCTTC NA TRBV27 once TRBJ2-1
CASSLSGIYIQYF TGTGCCAGCAGCTTATCCGGGATATACATTCAGTACTTC NA TRBV7-9 NA TRBJ2-4
CASSLWVPGQGPRTEAFF TGTGCCAGCAGTTTATGGGTCCCGGGACAGGGCCCGAGGACTGAAGCTTTCTTT TRBD1 TRBV27 NA TRBJ1-1
CASSLWKQGSYEQYF TGTGCCAGCAGCTTGTGGAAACAGGGTAGTTACGAGCAGTACTTC NA TRBV11-3 NA TRBJ2-7
CASRLAGGPDTQYF TGTGCCAGCAGATTAGCGGGAGGCCCAGATACGCAGTATTTT TRBD2 TRBV27 NA TRBJ2-3
CASSSDRGHTEAFF TGTGCCAGCAGTTCGGACAGGGGACACACTGAAGCTTTCTTT TRBD1 TRBV7-9 NA TRBJ1-1
CASSAFTSVSYNEQFF TGTGCCAGCAGTGCCTTTACTAGCGTCTCCTACAATGAGCAGTTCTTC TRBD2 TRBV6-1 NA TRBJ2-1
CSVADRLSLYF TGCAGCGTCGCGGACAGGCTGAGTCTTTACTTC TRBD1 TRBV29-1 NA TRBJ2-7
CASSPTGVYSNQPQHF TGTGCCAGCAGCCCCACAGGGGTCTATAGCAATCAGCCCCAGCATTTT TRBD1 TRBV4-2 few TRBJ1-5
CASSLRGSYGYTF TGTGCCAGTAGTCTCCGGGGGAGCTATGGCTACACCTTC NA TRBV19 NA TRBJ1-2
CASSSHSYEQYF TGTGCCAGCAGCTCCCACTCCTACGAGCAGTACTTC NA TRBV7-9 NA TRBJ2-7
CASSLGAGRVDTQYF TGTGCCAGCAGCTTGGGAGCGGGACGAGTAGATACGCAGTATTTT TRBD2 TRBV7-9 NA TRBJ2-3
CASSATKTGLSYEQYF TGTGCCAGCTCCGCCACCAAGACGGGACTGTCCTACGAGCAGTACTTC NA TRBV18 NA TRBJ2-7
CASSQDLTSGKGEQFF TGTGCCAGCAGCCAAGATCTTACTAGCGGGAAAGGTGAGCAGTTCTTC TRBD2 TRBV4-2 NA TRBJ2-1
CAIRNPTGGSDTQYF TGTGCCATCAGAAACCCGACAGGGGGTTCGGATACGCAGTATTTT TRBD1 TRBV10-3 NA TRBJ2-3
CASATGLLAGDDNEQFF TGTGCCAGCGCTACGGGTCTGCTAGCGGGAGATGACAATGAGCAGTTCTTC TRBD2 TRBV2 few TRBJ2-1
CASSPRWQGYGYTF TGTGCCAGCAGCCCCCGGTGGCAGGGGTATGGCTACACCTTC NA TRBV5-6 NA TRBJ1-2
CASSDTFGDTIYF TGTGCCAGCAGTGACACATTCGGGGACACCATATATTTT NA TRBV6-5 once TRBJ1-3
CASSLRGSVYEQYF TGTGCCAGCAGTTTAAGAGGCAGTGTTTACGAGCAGTACTTC NA TRBV28 NA TRBJ2-7
CASSLSGNGYEQYF TGTGCCAGCAGCTTGTCGGGGAACGGTTACGAGCAGTACTTC NA TRBV11-3 NA TRBJ2-7
CASSFGTGTPPYEQYF TGTGCCAGCAGCTTTGGGACAGGGACACCCCCCTACGAGCAGTACTTC TRBD1 TRBV5-6 NA TRBJ2-7
CASSYSSTGGVEQYF TGTGCCAGCAGTTACTCGAGCACAGGGGGCGTCGAGCAGTACTTC TRBD1 TRBV6-5 NA TRBJ2-7
CASSTANYGYTF TGTGCCAGCAGCACAGCTAACTATGGCTACACCTTC NA TRBV9 few TRBJ1-2
CASSQGVGIHRMTQYF TGTGCCAGCAGCCAAGGGGTAGGGATCCACAGGATGACCCAGTACTTC NA TRBV14 few TRBJ2-5
CASREGLGKLFF TGTGCCAGCAGGGAGGGATTAGGAAAACTGTTTTTT NA TRBV28 NA TRBJ1-4
CASSVTGAGNTIYF TGTGCCAGCAGCGTGACAGGGGCTGGAAACACCATATATTTT TRBD1 TRBV9 NA TRBJ1-3
CASSASGRAHTQYF TGTGCCAGTAGTGCAAGCGGGAGGGCCCATACGCAGTATTTT TRBD2 TRBV19 NA TRBJ2-3
CASSPTFTGTQYF TGTGCCAGCAGCCCAACGTTTACAGGGACGCAGTATTTT NA TRBV14 NA TRBJ2-3
CASSLQGFSNQPQHF TGTGCCAGCAGCTTGCAGGGGTTTAGCAATCAGCCCCAGCATTTT NA TRBV7-2 few TRBJ1-5
CASTRQPNTEAFF TGTGCCAGCACGAGACAGCCGAACACTGAAGCTTTCTTT NA TRBV6-1 NA TRBJ1-1
CASSSGFTDTQYF TGTGCCAGCAGCTCCGGTTTCACAGATACGCAGTATTTT NA TRBV5-4 NA TRBJ2-3
CASSIGYRGQETQYF TGTGCCAGTAGTATAGGCTACAGGGGTCAAGAGACCCAGTACTTC TRBD1 TRBV19 once TRBJ2-5
CASSPQTPRDTDTQYF TGTGCCAGCTCTCCCCAGACTCCACGGGACACAGATACGCAGTATTTT NA TRBV18 NA TRBJ2-3
CASSPQAGVDEQFF TGCGCCAGCAGCCCCCAGGCGGGGGTGGATGAGCAGTTCTTC TRBD2 TRBV5-1 NA TRBJ2-1
CASSYLRAGADTQYF TGTGCCAGCAGCTACCTTAGGGCAGGGGCCGATACGCAGTATTTT NA TRBV7-9 NA TRBJ2-3
CASSLIQGGNQPQHF TGTGCCAGCAGTTTGATACAGGGTGGCAATCAGCCCCAGCATTTT NA TRBV28 NA TRBJ1-5
CASRTVLNNSPLHF TGTGCCAGCAGGACAGTCCTAAATAATTCACCCCTCCACTTT NA TRBV2 once TRBJ1-6
CASSQGSKNYEQYF TGTGCCAGCAGCCAGGGATCCAAAAACTACGAGCAGTACTTC NA TRBV9 NA TRBJ2-7
CASSVWGGGVGPQHF TGTGCCAGCTCCGTTTGGGGCGGTGGCGTAGGGCCCCAGCATTTT NA TRBV5-4 NA TRBJ1-5
CASSRGQGGSYNEQFF TGTGCCAGCAGCCGCGGACAGGGGGGGTCCTACAATGAGCAGTTCTTC TRBD1 TRBV5-6 few TRBJ2-1
CASSLGTGTRGNVDEQFF TGTGCCAGCAGCTTGGGGACCGGGACTAGGGGCAATGTCGATGAGCAGTTCTTC TRBD2 TRBV5-4 few TRBJ2-1
CASSVSGGSYEQYF TGTGCCAGCAGCGTTAGCGGGGGGTCCTACGAGCAGTACTTC TRBD2 TRBV7-9 NA TRBJ2-7
CASSLTVYGYTF TGTGCCAGCAGCTTAACAGTCTATGGCTACACCTTC NA TRBV7-2 NA TRBJ1-2
CASKSQPSFVNEQFF TGTGCCAGCAAGTCCCAACCTAGCTTCGTCAATGAGCAGTTCTTC NA TRBV6-4 once TRBJ2-1
CASHSPTTGPTEAFF TGCGCCAGCCATTCCCCAACGACAGGGCCCACTGAAGCTTTCTTT TRBD1 TRBV5-1 NA TRBJ1-1
CASSYSGGGSNQPQHF TGTGCCAGCAGTTACTCGGGAGGAGGAAGCAATCAGCCCCAGCATTTT NA TRBV6-6 NA TRBJ1-5